The 13 T cell receptor beta chains presented below share a single source sample, sequenced in a study of graft-versus-host responses after intestinal transplantation. Using immunoSEQ multiplex PCR, the repertoire was profiled, and TCRdb retains in-frame clones only, with some absent. The sample includes 85,000 to 110,000 clones, 80% to 95% of them seen just once. These receptors' targets are unknown. The source was unstimulated CD8+ T cells sorted from spleen or lymph node cells, collected before intestinal transplant. These receptors were collected from a human donor who received an intestinal transplant.

The chain carries TRBV20-1 and TRBJ1-1, with 8 bases that match TRBD1. The junction had 4 bases not matched to a gene; V was cut back by 3 bases and J by 10 bases. Germline V gene data show CDR1 as DFQATT and CDR2 as SNEGSKA (reference sequence). The CDR3 has 11 amino acids. The DNA for the CDR3 is TGCAGTGCTAGTTGGACAGGGATAGCTTTCTTT. Its protein product is CSASWTGIAFF.

The rearrangement joins TRBV7-9 to TRBJ2-7; D is possibly TRBD1 (5 bases). The CDR3 has 15 residues. The V gene lost 2 bases and the J gene lost 2 bases, with 13 bases spanning the gap. Germline lookup yields CDR1 SEHNR and CDR2 FQNEAQ (reference sequence). CDR3 residues: CASSLTLQGTYEQYF. In DNA, the CDR3 is TGTGCCAGCAGCTTAACCTTGCAGGGAACCTACGAGCAGTACTTC.

The chain has TRBV7-2 and TRBJ2-5; 15 nucleotides match TRBD2. The V gene's germline CDR1 is SGHTA and CDR2 FQGNSA. The V segment lost 1 base and the J segment 5 bases; nucleotides outside the gene matches: 11. CDR3 length: 19 amino acids. The CDR3 protein is CASSLGLTGTSGGQETQYF. The CDR3 DNA follows: TGTGCCAGCAGCTTAGGGCTAACCGGGACTAGCGGGGGGCAGGAGACCCAGTACTTC. Combining the CDR3 with reference TRBV7-2 and TRBJ2-5 gives the whole variable domain GAGVSQSPSNKVTEKGKDVELRCDPISGHTALYWYRQSLGQGLEFLIYFQGNSAPDKSGLPSDRFSAERTGGSVSTLTIQRTQQEDSAVYLCASSLGLTGTSGGQETQYFGPGTRLLVL.

The rearrangement uses TRBV6-5 and TRBJ2-1; TRBD1 aligns across 11 bases. Germline-derived CDR1 and CDR2 are MNHEY and SVGAGI. The length of the CDR3 is 14 residues. Trimming removed 7 bases from V and 4 bases from J; junction bases left unmatched: 3. The chain's CDR3 is CASNGQGAYNEQFF. CDR3 bases: TGTGCCAGCAACGGACAGGGGGCTTACAATGAGCAGTTCTTC.

This clone was seen once. This chain uses TRBV6-1 with TRBJ1-5; 11 nucleotides line up with TRBD1. CDR1 and CDR2 (germline): MNHNS, SASEGT. This CDR3 has 14 amino acids. The J segment lost 6 bases and the V segment lost 5 bases, leaving 3 bases of the junction unmatched. CDR3 in amino acids: CASSYGTGGQPQHF. The CDR3 bases are TGTGCCAGCAGTTATGGGACAGGGGGTCAGCCCCAGCATTTT.

The CDR3 here is CASSSLDLNTEAFF. Here the CDR3 DNA reads TGCGCCAGCAGCTCCCTGGACTTGAACACTGAAGCTTTCTTT. V gene TRBV5-1 combines with J gene TRBJ1-1, with unresolved D. Per the germline V gene, CDR1 is SGHRS and CDR2 is YFSETQ. CDR3 length equals 14 residues. V was shortened by 3 bases and J by 0 bases, with 9 bases between the two germline ends.

The chain has TRBV7-9 and TRBJ2-5; 12 bases are shared with TRBD2. V dropped 5 bases and J dropped 5; count of bases not matched to a gene: 9. The CDR3 is 16 residues long. Germline CDR1 and CDR2: SEHNR and FQNEAQ (reference sequence). The CDR3 DNA sequence: TGTGCCAGCAGCACCCTAGCGGGGGGGCCGGGGGAGACCCAGTACTTC. This codes for CASSTLAGGPGETQYF.

The chain employs TRBV9 and TRBJ1-1, with 7 bases matching TRBD1. Trimming removed 4 bases from V and 0 bases from J; junction bases left unmatched: 9. Per the germline V gene, CDR1 is SGDLS and CDR2 is YYNGEE. The CDR3 covers 16 residues. The CDR3 spells CASSPRQGDMNTEAFF. The CDR3, as DNA: TGTGCCAGCAGCCCACGACAGGGAGATATGAACACTGAAGCTTTCTTT.

V gene TRBV29-1 combines with J gene TRBJ2-7, with D maybe TRBD1 (8 bases). Germline CDR1 SQVTM, CDR2 ANQGSEA. The CDR3 is 12 residues long. V lost 4 bases to trimming and J lost 7 bases, with 14 bases between them. The chain's CDR3 is CSVGAGQVEQYF. The CDR3 nucleotides read TGCAGCGTTGGAGCGGGACAGGTTGAGCAGTACTTC.

This clone was seen a single time. J is TRBJ2-7 and V is TRBV27; 9 bases map to TRBD1. Germline trimming cut 9 bases from V and 4 bases from J; bases unmatched to any gene: 4. CDR3 length: 12 residues. Germline CDR1 MNHEY, CDR2 SMNVEV (reference sequence). CDR3 residues: CASSTGGYEQYF. CDR3 nucleotide sequence: TGTGCCAGTTCGACAGGGGGGTACGAGCAGTACTTC.

This clone appeared a single time. J is TRBJ2-1 and V is TRBV6-1; no firm D call. This CDR3 has 14 residues. CDR1 MNHNS and CDR2 SASEGT come from the germline V gene. The ends were cut back, 7 bases at V and 8 bases at J, with 18 bases in the middle. The CDR3 bases are TGTGCCAGCACTCCTCCGGATAGGGTAGATGAGCAGTTCTTC. Translating gives CASTPPDRVDEQFF.

Concerning this clone itself: Other DNA sequences of this sample code for an identical CDR3. The chain is built from TRBV4-1 and TRBJ2-2, with no clear D. Germline V gene data show CDR1 as MGHRA and CDR2 as YSYEKL. With 4 bases removed from V and 1 base from J, the gap between germline ends came to 13 bases. This CDR3 has 16 residues. This CDR3 is CASSPFGAQNTGELFF. CDR3 sequence (DNA): TGCGCCAGCAGCCCGTTCGGAGCTCAGAACACCGGGGAGCTGTTTTTT.

The chain is built from TRBV28 and TRBJ2-1; possible D gene TRBD1, 5 bases. CDR1 is MDHEN, CDR2 SYDVKM, per germline. The CDR3 has 15 amino acids. V was shortened by 2 bases and J by 6 bases, with 14 bases between the two germline ends. CDR3 nucleotide sequence: TGTGCCAGCAGTTTACAGGGTTACCCTTCCAATGAGCAGTTCTTC. This translates into CASSLQGYPSNEQFF.